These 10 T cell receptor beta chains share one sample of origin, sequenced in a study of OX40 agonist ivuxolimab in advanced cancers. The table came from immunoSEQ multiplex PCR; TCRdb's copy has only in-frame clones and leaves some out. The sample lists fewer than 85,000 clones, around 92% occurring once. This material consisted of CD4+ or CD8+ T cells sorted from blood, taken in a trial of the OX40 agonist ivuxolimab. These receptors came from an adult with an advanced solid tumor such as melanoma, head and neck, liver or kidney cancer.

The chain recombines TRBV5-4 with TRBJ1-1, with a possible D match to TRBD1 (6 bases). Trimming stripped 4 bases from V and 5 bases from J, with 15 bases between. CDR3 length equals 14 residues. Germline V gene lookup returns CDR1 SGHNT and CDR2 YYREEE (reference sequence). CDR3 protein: CASSVWGGRTEAFF. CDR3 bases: TGTGCCAGCAGCGTATGGGGGGGCCGGACTGAAGCTTTCTTT.

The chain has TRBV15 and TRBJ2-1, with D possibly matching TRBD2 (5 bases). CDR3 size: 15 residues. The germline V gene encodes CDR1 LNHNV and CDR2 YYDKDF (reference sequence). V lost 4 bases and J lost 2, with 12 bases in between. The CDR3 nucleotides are TGTGCCACCAGCAAACCACCCGGGGCCTACAATGAGCAGTTCTTC. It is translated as CATSKPPGAYNEQFF.

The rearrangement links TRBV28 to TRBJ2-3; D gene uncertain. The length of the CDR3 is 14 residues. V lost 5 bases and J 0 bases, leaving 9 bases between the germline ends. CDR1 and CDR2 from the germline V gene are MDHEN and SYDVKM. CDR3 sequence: CASSTPGSTDTQYF. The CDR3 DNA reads TGTGCCAGCAGTACCCCAGGAAGCACAGATACGCAGTATTTT. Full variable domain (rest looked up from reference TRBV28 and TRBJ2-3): DVKVTQSSRYLVKRTGEKVFLECVQDMDHENMFWYRQDPGLGLRLIYFSYDVKMKEKGDIPEGYSVSREKKERFSLILESASTNQTSMYLCASSTPGSTDTQYFGPGTRLTVL.

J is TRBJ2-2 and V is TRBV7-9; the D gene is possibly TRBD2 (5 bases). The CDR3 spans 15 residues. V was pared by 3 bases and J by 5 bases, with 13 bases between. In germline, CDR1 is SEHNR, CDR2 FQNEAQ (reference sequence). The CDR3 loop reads CASSLGSMFTGELFF. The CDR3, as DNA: TGTGCCAGCAGCTTGGGGAGTATGTTTACCGGGGAGCTGTTTTTT.

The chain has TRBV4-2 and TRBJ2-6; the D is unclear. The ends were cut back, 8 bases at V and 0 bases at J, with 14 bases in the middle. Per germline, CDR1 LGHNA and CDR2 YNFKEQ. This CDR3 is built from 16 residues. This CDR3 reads CASSSDGYSGANVLTF. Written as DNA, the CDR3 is TGTGCCAGCTCTTCGGACGGATACTCTGGGGCCAACGTCCTGACTTTC.

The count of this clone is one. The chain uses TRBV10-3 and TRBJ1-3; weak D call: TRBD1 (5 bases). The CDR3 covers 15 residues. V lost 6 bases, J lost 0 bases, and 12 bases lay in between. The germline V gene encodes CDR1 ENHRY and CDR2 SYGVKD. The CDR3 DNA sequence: TGTGCCATCAGGCCTCCGGGACCCTCTGGAAACACCATATATTTT. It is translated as CAIRPPGPSGNTIYF.

CDR3 DNA sequence: TGTGCCAGCAGTGAACATCCCAGGTATCTAACTGAAGCTTTCTTT. Encoded protein: CASSEHPRYLTEAFF. V usage is TRBV6-1 and J usage is TRBJ1-1; no firm D call. CDR3 length: 15 residues. Trimming pared 2 bases from V and 5 bases from J, leaving 15 bases between. Germline CDR1 is MNHNS and CDR2 is SASEGT.

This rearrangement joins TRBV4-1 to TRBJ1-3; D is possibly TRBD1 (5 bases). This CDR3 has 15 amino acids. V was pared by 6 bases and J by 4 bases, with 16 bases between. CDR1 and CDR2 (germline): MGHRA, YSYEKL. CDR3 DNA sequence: TGCGCCAGCAGGACCCCGGGACGTACAGGAAACACCATATATTTT. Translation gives CASRTPGRTGNTIYF.

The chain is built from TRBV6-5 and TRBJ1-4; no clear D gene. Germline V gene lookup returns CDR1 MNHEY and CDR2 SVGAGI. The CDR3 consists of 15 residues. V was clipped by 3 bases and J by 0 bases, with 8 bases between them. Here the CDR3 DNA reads TGTGCCAGCAGTTATTTTAGCACAACTAATGAAAAACTGTTTTTT. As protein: CASSYFSTTNEKLFF.

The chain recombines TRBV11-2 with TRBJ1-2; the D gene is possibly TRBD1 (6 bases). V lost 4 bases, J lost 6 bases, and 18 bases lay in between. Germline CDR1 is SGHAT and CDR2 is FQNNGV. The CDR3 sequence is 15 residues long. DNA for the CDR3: TGTGCCAGCAGCTCACGGGACACTGGGCCGCATGGCTACACCTTC. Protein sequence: CASSSRDTGPHGYTF.